Shown below are 17 T cell receptor beta chains from a single sample sequenced in a study of cytomegalovirus exposure and HLA in healthy donors. 13 Jbeta primers and 60 Vbeta primers were used for the PCR. Method: immunoSEQ multiplex PCR; TCRdb's copy keeps in-frame clones and lacks some. Seen in this sample are 100,000 to 150,000 clones; the ten most common clones hold 0.9% to 1.2%. Sequenced input: PBMCs. All receptors derive from a man aged 18 to 35 in good health and CMV-seronegative.

CDR3: CSVVMTSTYQYF. The CDR3 nucleotides read TGCAGCGTTGTAATGACTAGCACTTACCAGTACTTC. The chain has TRBV29-1 and TRBJ2-5; TRBD2 matches 7 bases. With 4 bases clipped from V and 10 bases from J, the junction kept 9 bases outside the gene matches. Per the germline V gene, CDR1 is SQVTM and CDR2 is ANQGSEA. CDR3 length equals 12 residues. Drawing the rest from reference TRBV29-1 and TRBJ2-5, the complete variable domain is SAVISQKPSRDICQRGTSLTIQCQVDSQVTMMFWYRQQPGQSLTLIATANQGSEATYESGFVIDKFPISRPNLTFSTLTVSNMSPEDSSIYLCSVVMTSTYQYFGPGTRLLVL.

This chain links TRBV30 with TRBJ2-5, with 7 bases matching TRBD1. The length of the CDR3 is 15 residues. The V gene's germline CDR1 is GTSNPN and CDR2 SVGIG (reference sequence). V lost 4 bases, J lost 3 bases, and 11 bases stayed unmatched. The CDR3 DNA follows: TGTGCCTGGACTAGTGGGGGCAGGGGGAAAGAGACCCAGTACTTC. This codes for CAWTSGGRGKETQYF.

The chain is built from TRBV2 and TRBJ1-5; no clear D gene. The germline V gene encodes CDR1 SNHLY and CDR2 FYNNEI. Trimming took off 4 bases at V and 3 bases at J, with 13 bases between the two ends. The CDR3 has 15 residues. CDR3 DNA: TGTGCCAGCAGTGGAGGGAATGATGACAATCAGCCCCAGCATTTT. Residues: CASSGGNDDNQPQHF.

In DNA, the CDR3 is TGTGCCAGCAGCTTCACTAGCGACCCTCCAAATGAGCAGTTCTTC. This codes for CASSFTSDPPNEQFF. This chain connects TRBV7-3 to TRBJ2-1, with 7 bases aligning to TRBD2. With 3 bases clipped from V and 7 bases from J, the junction kept 9 bases outside the gene matches. Per germline, CDR1 SGHTA and CDR2 FQGTGA. The CDR3 spans 15 residues.

V is TRBV19 and J is TRBJ2-7, with D possibly TRBD2 on 5 matching bases. Trimming stripped 6 bases from V and 3 bases from J, with 12 bases between. The CDR3 has 13 amino acids. Germline V gene sequence: CDR1 LNHDA, CDR2 SQIVND (reference sequence). The chain's CDR3 is CASSLGLGYEQYF. CDR3 DNA sequence: TGTGCCAGTAGCCTCGGACTTGGCTACGAGCAGTACTTC.

The chain couples TRBV10-1 to TRBJ1-1, with D perhaps TRBD1 (6 bases). CDR1 WNHNN and CDR2 SYGVQD come from the germline V gene (reference sequence). V dropped 8 bases and J dropped 4 bases, with 23 bases sitting between them. CDR3 length: 16 amino acids. Written as DNA, the CDR3 is TGCGCCAGCTCCATGTACAGGGTTGGCGTAGGCACTGAAGCTTTCTTT. This sequence encodes CASSMYRVGVGTEAFF.

V gene TRBV9 combines with J gene TRBJ1-2; possible D gene TRBD1, 5 bases. CDR3 length equals 14 residues. Trimming pared 0 bases from V and 3 bases from J, leaving 9 bases between. Germline CDR1 and CDR2: SGDLS and YYNGEE. CDR3 sequence (DNA): TGTGCCAGCAGCGTAGGGGGGGATCACTATGGCTACACCTTC. The encoded protein is CASSVGGDHYGYTF.

The V and J genes are TRBV19 and TRBJ2-1; D possibly corresponds to TRBD1 (6 bases). Germline lookup yields CDR1 LNHDA and CDR2 SQIVND (reference sequence). Trimming shortened V by 7 bases and J by 0 bases, and 13 bases separated the two germline ends. This CDR3 has 15 residues. CDR3 loop: CASKNTGSSYNEQFF. The CDR3 DNA reads TGTGCCAGTAAAAATACAGGGAGCTCCTACAATGAGCAGTTCTTC.

With respect to this clone: This sample also contains other DNA sequences that code for the same CDR3. The chain links TRBV5-6 to TRBJ2-7, with a tentative D call TRBD1 (5 bases). The V gene's germline CDR1 is SGHDT and CDR2 YYEEEE. There are 13 residues in the CDR3. Trimming stripped 2 bases from V and 4 bases from J, with 10 bases between. CDR3 in amino acids: CASSFDSSYEQYF. The DNA of the CDR3 is TGTGCCAGCAGCTTTGACAGTTCTTACGAGCAGTACTTC.

The rearrangement joins TRBV11-2 to TRBJ2-5; no reliable D call. Germline V CDR1 and CDR2: SGHAT, FQNNGV. The V gene lost 6 bases and the J gene lost 5 bases, with 13 bases spanning the gap. The CDR3 is made up of 13 amino acids. The CDR3 sequence is CASRTHGRETQYF. In nucleotides, the CDR3 is TGTGCCAGCAGGACGCATGGGCGTGAGACCCAGTACTTC.

CDR3 DNA sequence: TGTGCCAGCAGCTTGACAGGACTTTCCTACAATGAGCAGTTCTTC. Its translation: CASSLTGLSYNEQFF. This chain links TRBV7-9 with TRBJ2-1; D perhaps matches TRBD1 (6 bases). V was cut by 3 bases and J by 1 base, with 10 bases left in between. The length of the CDR3 is 15 residues. Germline V lookup: CDR1 SEHNR, CDR2 FQNEAQ (reference sequence).

This chain uses TRBV11-3 with TRBJ2-1; the match to TRBD2 covers 11 bases. In germline, CDR1 is SGHNT, CDR2 YENEEA. The V segment lost 0 bases and the J segment 3 bases; nucleotides outside the gene matches: 4. This CDR3 has 17 residues. The CDR3 bases are TGTGCCAGCAGCTTAGAAGGGACTAGCGGACTCTACAATGAGCAGTTCTTC. Amino acid sequence: CASSLEGTSGLYNEQFF.

The chain couples TRBV29-1 to TRBJ2-7; no firm D call. The V end was cut by 3 bases, the J end by 3 bases, with 9 bases between. Germline V gene lookup returns CDR1 SQVTM and CDR2 ANQGSEA. CDR3 length equals 12 residues. CDR3 amino acids: CSVEVGSYEQYF. Written as DNA, the CDR3 is TGCAGCGTTGAGGTGGGCAGCTACGAGCAGTACTTC.

This rearrangement joins TRBV7-7 to TRBJ2-1, with a tentative D call TRBD1 (6 bases). CDR1 SSHAT and CDR2 FNYEAQ come from the germline V gene (reference sequence). The CDR3 contains 14 residues. With 2 bases removed from V and 9 bases from J, the gap between germline ends came to 14 bases. Here the CDR3 reads CASSLTGSRSEQFF. The CDR3 coding sequence is TGTGCCAGCAGCTTAACAGGGTCTCGGAGTGAGCAGTTCTTC.

The CDR3 DNA follows: TGTGCCAGCCGCCTTGAGGCCAACATCCCTGAAGCTTTCTTT. This translates into CASRLEANIPEAFF. This chain joins TRBV5-4 and TRBJ1-1; D is undetermined. CDR3 size: 14 residues. CDR1 SGHNT and CDR2 YYREEE come from the germline V gene (reference sequence). V shed 7 bases and J shed 6 bases, with 19 bases lying between them.

The chain is built from TRBV4-1 and TRBJ2-7; TRBD1 matches 7 bases. The CDR3 is made up of 17 amino acids. V shed 3 bases and J 0 bases; nucleotides not matched to a gene: 11. From germline, CDR1 is MGHRA and CDR2 YSYEKL. The CDR3 protein is CASSHPEDRETSYEQYF. The DNA of the CDR3 is TGCGCCAGCAGCCATCCCGAAGACAGGGAGACCTCCTACGAGCAGTACTTC.

V gene TRBV29-1 combines with J gene TRBJ2-2; perhaps TRBD2 as D (6 bases). V was clipped by 5 bases and J by 4 bases, with 17 bases between them. CDR3 length equals 15 residues. The V gene's germline CDR1 is SQVTM and CDR2 ANQGSEA. DNA for the CDR3: TGCAGCGTTAATAAACGGGGGAGTAGCACCGGGGAGCTGTTTTTT. Its protein is CSVNKRGSSTGELFF.